The 15 T cell receptor beta chains reported below all come from one sample, sequenced in a study of CD8+CD57+ T cells in acquired aplastic anemia. Selection for sequencing was limited to patients who had shown CD8+CD57+ cell expansion by flow cytometry. CDR3 and TCR beta VDJ profiling relied on genomic DNA as the template. TCRdb re-derived calls from the reads in MiXCR, one entry per CDR3 protein. Of about 200,000 distinct CDR3 sequences listed, 65% are singletons. What was sequenced was sorted CD4+, CD8+, or CD8+CD57+ T cells (not recorded which) from PBMCs. These receptors all stem from a human donor with aplastic anemia.

The chain uses TRBV24-1 and TRBJ1-2; D might be TRBD1 (5 bases). Per the germline V gene, CDR1 is KGHDR and CDR2 is SFDVKD. This CDR3 has 15 amino acids. Trimming removed 5 bases from V and 6 bases from J, with 18 bases in between. The CDR3 DNA sequence: TGTGCCACCAGTGGTTCCAACAGGAACGCGAATGGCTACACCTTC. Its translation: CATSGSNRNANGYTF.

Concerning this clonotype: One end of the junction fails to match germline, which may point to a read error. This chain connects TRBV11-1 to TRBJ2-7, with D tentatively TRBD1 or TRBD2 (5 bases each). Germline V lookup: CDR1 SGHAT, CDR2 FQDESV (reference sequence). The CDR3 is 14 residues long. CDR3 residues: CASTPPTGRYEQYF. CDR3 DNA sequence: TGCGCCAGTACTCCCCCCACGGGACGATACGAGCAGTACTTC.

The table lists this clonotype with a few counts. The CDR3 sequence is CASFPQEGYGYTF. The DNA of the CDR3 is TGTGCCAGCTTCCCCCAGGAGGGGTATGGCTACACCTTC. The chain has TRBV25-1 and TRBJ1-2, with D possibly TRBD1 on 5 matching bases. V dropped 8 bases and J dropped 5 bases, with 15 bases sitting between them. Germline V gene sequence: CDR1 MGHDK, CDR2 SYGVNS. The CDR3 runs to 13 residues.

The chain couples TRBV15 to TRBJ1-1; 7 bases are shared with TRBD1. From germline, CDR1 is LNHNV and CDR2 YYDKDF (reference sequence). CDR3 length: 12 residues. V dropped 0 bases and J dropped 11; count of bases not matched to a gene: 3. CDR3 coding DNA: TGTGCCACCAGCAGAGATGAGGGGGCGGCTTTCTTT. Amino acids: CATSRDEGAAFF.

J is TRBJ1-5 and V is TRBV20-1; tentative D call: TRBD1 (6 bases). V was pared by 5 bases and J by 3 bases, with 14 bases between. Germline V gene lookup returns CDR1 DFQATT and CDR2 SNEGSKA (reference sequence). The CDR3 extends over 14 amino acids. CDR3 region: CSALPGHNNQPQHF. The CDR3 nucleotides read TGCAGTGCTTTACCGGGACACAACAATCAGCCCCAGCATTTT.

V is TRBV7-9 and J is TRBJ2-7; perhaps TRBD2 as D (5 bases). CDR3 length equals 12 residues. Germline CDR1 is SEHNR and CDR2 is FQNEAQ (reference sequence). V dropped 1 base and J dropped 6 bases, with 7 bases sitting between them. The CDR3 here is CASSLEGAEQYF. In DNA, the CDR3 is TGTGCCAGCAGCTTAGAGGGAGCCGAGCAGTACTTC. The variable domain in full, with the rest retrieved from reference TRBV7-9 and TRBJ2-7, is DTGVSQNPRHKITKRGQNVTFRCDPISEHNRLYWYRQTLGQGPEFLTYFQNEAQLEKSRLLSDRFSAERPKGSFSTLEIQRTEQGDSAMYLCASSLEGAEQYFGPGTRLTVT.

The chain uses TRBV7-8 and TRBJ1-1; no firm D call. CDR3 length: 16 residues. Germline V gene sequence: CDR1 SGHVS, CDR2 FQNEAQ. With 2 bases removed from V and 1 base from J, the gap between germline ends came to 14 bases. The CDR3 sequence is CASSLRRSGENTEAFF. DNA of the CDR3: TGTGCCAGCAGCTTAAGGCGGAGCGGAGAGAACACTGAAGCTTTCTTT.

This chain connects TRBV28 to TRBJ2-7, with 12 positions matching TRBD2. The CDR3 covers 13 residues. From germline, CDR1 is MDHEN and CDR2 SYDVKM. The CDR3 coding sequence is TGTGCTACGGGACTAGCGGGCACCTACGAGCAGTACTTC. It specifies CATGLAGTYEQYF.

The chain is built from TRBV9 and TRBJ2-3; D gene uncertain. The CDR3 has 10 amino acids. V was shortened by 8 bases and J by 5 bases, with 6 bases between the two germline ends. Germline V gene data show CDR1 as SGDLS and CDR2 as YYNGEE. CDR3 bases: TGTGCCAGTTCCGGAGATACGCAGTATTTT. This translates into CASSGDTQYF.

The chain couples TRBV2 to TRBJ1-4, with 10 bases aligning to TRBD1. Germline assignment: CDR1 SNHLY and CDR2 FYNNEI. The CDR3 is 14 amino acids. With V trimmed by 7 bases and J by 8 bases, 7 bases remained unmatched. This CDR3 reads CASTPGQGTEKLFF. CDR3 bases: TGTGCCAGCACCCCGGGACAGGGGACGGAAAAACTGTTTTTT.

V usage is TRBV7-8 and J usage is TRBJ1-1, with 7 bases identical to TRBD1. This CDR3 is 15 amino acids long. With V trimmed by 4 bases and J by 1 base, 6 bases remained unmatched. CDR1 is SGHVS and CDR2 is FQNEAQ in the germline V gene. The CDR3 reads CASSYPTGTNTEAFF. Written as DNA, the CDR3 is TGTGCCAGCAGCTACCCGACAGGGACGAACACTGAAGCTTTCTTT.

This chain links TRBV12-3 or TRBV12-4 with TRBJ1-2, with D possibly matching TRBD1 (6 bases). Between the trimmed V and J ends, which lost 3 bases and 7 bases, there was a span of 9 bases. This CDR3 region has 12 residues. The CDR3 is CASSFSGAGYTF. The CDR3 nucleotides read TGTGCCAGCAGTTTTTCGGGGGCTGGCTACACCTTC.

This clonotype came up many times. The genes are TRBV6-1 and TRBJ2-3; D is uncertain. This CDR3 spans 15 amino acids. The germline V gene has CDR1 MNHNS and CDR2 SASEGT. V was trimmed by 7 bases and J by 0 bases, leaving 14 bases between them. The CDR3 bases are TGTGCCAGCATTGGTCCCCCTACTAGCACAGATACGCAGTATTTT. Amino acids: CASIGPPTSTDTQYF.

Many counts were recorded for this clonotype. The gene calls are TRBV2 and TRBJ2-1; 13 nucleotides agree with TRBD2. This CDR3 region has 15 residues. The germline gives CDR1 SNHLY, CDR2 FYNNEI. Unmatched junction bases numbered 7, after V lost 7 bases and J lost 7 bases. CDR3 in DNA: TGTGCCAGCACGCCCTCACTAGCGGGGGGGAATGAGCAGTTCTTC. The encoded protein is CASTPSLAGGNEQFF.

The sample holds a few counts of this clonotype. V and J are TRBV6-1 and TRBJ1-2, with D perhaps TRBD1 (5 bases). Germline V gene sequence: CDR1 MNHNS, CDR2 SASEGT. This CDR3 region has 17 residues. Trimming took off 0 bases at V and 1 base at J, with 15 bases between the two ends. This CDR3 reads CASSEAPGARDNYGYTF. The CDR3 bases are TGTGCCAGCAGTGAAGCGCCCGGGGCGCGGGATAACTATGGCTACACCTTC.